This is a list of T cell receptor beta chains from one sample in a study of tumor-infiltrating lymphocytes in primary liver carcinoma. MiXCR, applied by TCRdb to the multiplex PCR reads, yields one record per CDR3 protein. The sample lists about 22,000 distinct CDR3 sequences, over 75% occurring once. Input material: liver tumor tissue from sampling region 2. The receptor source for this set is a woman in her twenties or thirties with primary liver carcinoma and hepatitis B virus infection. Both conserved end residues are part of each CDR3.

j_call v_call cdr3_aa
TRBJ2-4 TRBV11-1 CTSSLTGTGYGVQYF
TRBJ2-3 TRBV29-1 CGVTPSTDMQYF
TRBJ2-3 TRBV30 CAWSVVGAEHTEYF
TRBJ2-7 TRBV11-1 CASSIATASYGQYF
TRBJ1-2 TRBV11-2 CASSLREVNYGYTF
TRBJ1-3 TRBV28 CASCLRGSGNTIYF
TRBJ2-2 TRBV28 CASSLCGSCRTGELFF
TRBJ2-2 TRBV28 CASSFSGSGELIF
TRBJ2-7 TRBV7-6 CASSLEDSEFPYEQYF
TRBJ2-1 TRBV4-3 CASSQDEGSFYNEQLF
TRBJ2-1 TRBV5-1 CASSLGLKGGLGNEQFF
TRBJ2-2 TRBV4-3 CASRLGTGGLFF
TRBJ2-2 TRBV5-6 CASSSAPRITGELFF
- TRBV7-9 CANSPRENTQPQYF
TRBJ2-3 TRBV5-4 CASSNSAASGSRTDTQYF
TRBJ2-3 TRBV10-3 CAVSCISGVNTDTQYF
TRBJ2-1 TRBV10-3 CATSPTATRDEQFF
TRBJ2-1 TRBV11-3 CAGSRLAGGGHEQFF